This is a list of T cell receptor beta chains from one sample in a study of blood T cell repertoires in COVID-19. The table came from immunoSEQ multiplex PCR; TCRdb's copy has only in-frame clones and leaves some out. The sample contains around 170,000 clones, approximately 88% of which appear only once. Sequenced input: peripheral blood. The receptors were sampled from a man aged 60 to 69 with acute or convalescent COVID-19. Both conserved end residues are part of each CDR3. A D gene is named only where the DNA matches it firmly. The size of a clone is reported for some rows only, either as once, few or many, or as a class for expanded clones.

CDR3 protein | CDR3 DNA | J gene | V gene | D gene | clone size
CASSMRGSPLHF | TGTGCCAGTAGTATGAGAGGGTCACCCCTCCACTTT | TRBJ1-6 | TRBV19 | . | .
CASSLRAFEQFF | TGTGCCAGCAGCTTAAGAGCGTTTGAGCAGTTCTTC | TRBJ2-1 | TRBV7-2 | . | .
CASSHSRGSGGPPYNEQFF | TGTGCCAGCAGCCACTCGAGAGGGAGCGGGGGGCCCCCCTACAATGAGCAGTTCTTC | TRBJ2-1 | TRBV3-1/TRBV3-2 | TRBD2 | .
CASSYERTGDSPLHF | TGTGCCAGCAGTTACGAACGGACAGGGGATTCACCCCTCCACTTT | TRBJ1-6 | TRBV6-5 | TRBD1 | .
CASGRDRGYEQYF | TGCGCCAGCGGCCGGGACAGGGGATACGAGCAGTACTTC | TRBJ2-7 | TRBV5-1 | TRBD1 | .
CATSSPQREQYF | TGTGCCACCAGCAGTCCGCAGCGCGAGCAGTACTTC | TRBJ2-7 | TRBV15 | . | .
CASSFGKNTEAFF | TGTGCCAGCAGTTTCGGGAAGAACACTGAAGCTTTCTTT | TRBJ1-1 | TRBV12-3/TRBV12-4 | . | .
CASSQRGTDQGNEQFF | TGTGCCAGCAGCCAGCGGGGAACAGATCAGGGCAATGAGCAGTTCTTC | TRBJ2-1 | TRBV4-2 | . | .
CASSQRDRDYEQYF | TGCGCCAGCAGCCAAAGGGACAGGGACTACGAGCAGTACTTC | TRBJ2-7 | TRBV4-1 | TRBD1 | once
CASSFPPTGTDGYTF | TGTGCCAGCAGCTTTCCCCCGACAGGAACCGATGGCTACACCTTC | TRBJ1-2 | TRBV7-9 | . | .
CASSWDRGQYGYTF | TGTGCCAGCAGCTGGGACAGGGGACAATATGGCTACACCTTC | TRBJ1-2 | TRBV7-9 | TRBD1 | .
CASSLQGSGGSPLHF | TGTGCCAGCAGCCTGCAGGGTTCTGGGGGCTCACCCCTCCACTTT | TRBJ1-6 | TRBV5-6 | . | .
CASSLVITGYHEQYF | TGCGCCAGCAGCTTGGTTATAACAGGGTACCACGAGCAGTACTTC | TRBJ2-7 | TRBV5-1 | . | .
CPHNPGTRLYGYTF | TGCCCCCACAACCCCGGGACACGACTTTATGGCTACACCTTC | TRBJ1-2 | TRBV5-1 | . | .
CASSKTGTAHYEQYF | TGCGCCAGCAGCAAAACCGGGACAGCTCACTACGAGCAGTACTTC | TRBJ2-7 | TRBV5-1 | TRBD1 | .
CATSDLRRGFNEQFF | TGTGCCACCAGTGATTTGCGTCGGGGGTTCAATGAGCAGTTCTTC | TRBJ2-1 | TRBV24-1 | . | few
CASSLQGNSGNTIYF | TGTGCCAGCAGCTTACAGGGGAACTCTGGAAACACCATATATTTT | TRBJ1-3 | TRBV7-2 | . | .
CASSRRDGLAGELFF | TGTGCCAGCAGCCGGAGGGACGGGCTGGCCGGGGAGCTGTTTTTT | TRBJ2-2 | TRBV7-9 | . | .
CASSLGEIYGYTF | TGCGCCAGCAGCTTGGGAGAGATCTATGGCTACACCTTC | TRBJ1-2 | TRBV5-1 | . | .
CASSSPRPGDTQYF | TGTGCCAGCAGCTCACCGCGCCCGGGGGATACGCAGTATTTT | TRBJ2-3 | TRBV5-5 | . | .
CASGYQREAFF | TGTGCTAGTGGTTATCAACGGGAAGCTTTCTTT | TRBJ1-1 | TRBV12-5 | . | .
CASRAGVNYGYTF | TGTGCCAGCAGGGCCGGGGTTAACTATGGCTACACCTTC | TRBJ1-2 | TRBV2 | . | few
CAKLDRSALGNTIYF | TGTGCTAAGCTGGACAGGTCGGCTCTAGGAAACACCATATATTTT | TRBJ1-3 | TRBV19 | TRBD1 | .
CASSPPGQTYEQYF | TGTGCCAGCAGCCCTCCGGGACAGACCTACGAGCAGTACTTC | TRBJ2-7 | TRBV13 | TRBD1 | .
CASSLVDRGFGYTF | TGTGCCAGCAGCTTGGTGGACAGGGGTTTTGGCTACACCTTC | TRBJ1-2 | TRBV11-2 | TRBD1 | .
CASGRVGTEAFF | TGTGCCAGCGGCAGGGTCGGCACTGAAGCTTTCTTT | TRBJ1-1 | TRBV6-5 | . | .
CASSFANRRGGTDTQYF | TGTGCCAGCAGCTTTGCCAACAGACGGGGGGGCACAGATACGCAGTATTTT | TRBJ2-3 | TRBV5-4 | TRBD2 | once
CASSLDYGVSYGYTF | TGTGCCAGCAGCTTGGACTACGGGGTGAGCTATGGCTACACCTTC | TRBJ1-2 | TRBV5-4 | . | few
CASSPSFAGGLGEQYF | TGTGCCAGCAGCCCGTCTTTCGCGGGGGGGTTAGGTGAGCAGTACTTC | TRBJ2-7 | TRBV9 | TRBD2 | .
CASSSGTGRYNEQFF | TGTGCCAGCAGTTCGGGGACAGGACGGTACAATGAGCAGTTCTTC | TRBJ2-1 | TRBV27 | TRBD1 | once
CTSSHPTAAGTRTFEQFF | TGCACCAGCAGCCATCCTACCGCCGCCGGGACTAGAACTTTTGAGCAGTTCTTC | TRBJ2-1 | TRBV1 | . | .
CAWSSGGHEQYF | TGTGCCTGGAGTTCCGGGGGACACGAGCAGTACTTC | TRBJ2-7 | TRBV30 | . | few
CASKMTGTGLYEQYF | TGTGCCAGCAAAATGACCGGGACAGGGCTCTACGAGCAGTACTTC | TRBJ2-7 | TRBV6-5 | TRBD1 | .
CASWLQGAGEQFF | TGCGCCAGCTGGCTTCAGGGGGCGGGTGAGCAGTTCTTC | TRBJ2-1 | TRBV5-1 | TRBD1 | .
CASSSPANEKLFF | TGTGCCAGCAGTTCCCCAGCTAATGAAAAACTGTTTTTT | TRBJ1-4 | TRBV27 | . | .
CASSPPIHRSPAGYTF | TGTGCCAGTAGTCCCCCGATACATCGTTCCCCCGCTGGCTACACCTTC | TRBJ1-2 | TRBV19 | . | .
CATSRGRTGINEQFF | TGTGCCACCAGCAGAGGCAGGACAGGTATCAATGAGCAGTTCTTC | TRBJ2-1 | TRBV15 | TRBD1 | .
CASSQGLLEKLFF | TGTGCCAGCAGCCAGGGTTTGCTTGAAAAACTGTTTTTT | TRBJ1-4 | TRBV5-4 | . | .
CASSPGGPSYNEQFF | TGCGCCAGCAGCCCGGGGGGGCCCTCCTACAATGAGCAGTTCTTC | TRBJ2-1 | TRBV5-1 | TRBD2 | .
CASSFNNEQFF | TGCGCCAGCAGCTTCAACAATGAGCAGTTCTTC | TRBJ2-1 | TRBV5-1 | . | once
CASSLGTGTGVQPQHF | TGTGCCAGCAGCTTGGGTACCGGGACAGGGGTCCAGCCCCAGCATTTT | TRBJ1-5 | TRBV11-2 | TRBD1 | many
CASSASGFYGYTF | TGTGCCAGCAGTGCCTCAGGATTCTATGGCTACACCTTC | TRBJ1-2 | TRBV12-3/TRBV12-4 | . | .
CASSPSPQPGNTGLYYNSPLHF | TGTGCCAGCTCACCATCGCCCCAACCGGGGAATACAGGGCTATACTATAATTCACCCCTCCACTTT | TRBJ1-6 | TRBV18 | . | .
CASSLSTEGSGNTIYF | TGTGCCAGCAGCTTAAGTACCGAGGGAAGCGGAAACACCATATATTTT | TRBJ1-3 | TRBV7-3 | . | .
CATSDFRTSGVVGYEQYF | TGTGCCACCAGTGATTTCCGGACTAGCGGGGTGGTCGGCTACGAGCAGTACTTC | TRBJ2-7 | TRBV24-1 | TRBD2 | .
CASGRTGGNPANTGELFF | TGTGCCAGCGGCCGGACAGGCGGAAACCCCGCGAACACCGGGGAGCTGTTTTTT | TRBJ2-2 | TRBV2 | TRBD1 | .
CASSFAGGSETQYF | TGTGCCAGCAGTTTTGCGGGGGGTTCGGAGACCCAGTACTTC | TRBJ2-5 | TRBV6-2/TRBV6-3 | TRBD2 | .
CASSQDYLRTDTQYF | TGTGCCAGCAGCCAAGACTACCTGAGGACAGATACGCAGTATTTT | TRBJ2-3 | TRBV3-1/TRBV3-2 | . | .